The 17 T cell receptor beta chains presented below share a single source sample, sequenced in a study of T-cell reconstitution after alpha-beta-depleted transplantation in children. Unique molecular identifiers were used in preparing the TCRbeta library. Each CDR3 protein gets one entry after TCRdb re-called the PCR reads with MiXCR. The repertoire holds fewer than 550,000 distinct CDR3 sequences, with around 15% as singletons. The material was PBMCs, mostly from graft donor cells, obtained 360 days after TCRalphabeta/CD19-depleted stem cell transplant. These receptors were taken from a boy in the first two years of life who had a stem cell transplant for Wiskott-Aldrich syndrome, so the T cells may come from the graft donor.

This clonotype was observed a handful of times. The V and J genes are TRBV5-1 and TRBJ2-2; 8 nucleotides match TRBD1. V dropped 1 base and J dropped 12; count of bases not matched to a gene: 5. This CDR3 has 13 amino acids. CDR1 SGHRS and CDR2 YFSETQ come from the germline V gene. Here the CDR3 reads CASSLRRGQKLFF. In DNA, the CDR3 is TGCGCCAGCAGCTTGCGCAGGGGGCAAAAGCTGTTTTTT.

This chain links TRBV6-2 or TRBV6-3 with TRBJ2-3; tentatively, D is TRBD2 (6 bases). V dropped 2 bases and J dropped 6 bases, with 12 bases sitting between them. Germline CDR1 is MNHEY and CDR2 is SVGEGT. CDR3 length: 14 amino acids. Here the CDR3 reads CASSYRAEGDTQYF. The CDR3 DNA is TGTGCCAGCAGTTACCGGGCGGAGGGGGATACGCAGTATTTT.

The V and J genes are TRBV11-2 and TRBJ2-1; TRBD2 agrees at 9 bases. The CDR3 covers 18 residues. The V gene's germline CDR1 is SGHAT and CDR2 FQNNGV. V shed 1 base, J shed 2 bases, and the junction held 9 bases outside the gene matches. The CDR3 coding sequence is TGTGCCAGCAGCTTAGTTTTTAGCGGGAGTAACACCTACAATGAGCAGTTCTTC. This encodes CASSLVFSGSNTYNEQFF.

This chain connects TRBV12-3 or TRBV12-4 to TRBJ2-7; the D is unclear. V was trimmed by 6 bases and J by 2 bases, leaving 14 bases between them. The CDR3 consists of 14 residues. The CDR3, as DNA: TGTGCCAGCAGCCTCTCATGGTGGCCCTACGAGCAGTACTTC. Translation: CASSLSWWPYEQYF.

This clonotype has more than one count but fewer than ten. This chain joins TRBV7-9 and TRBJ2-3; 7 positions agree with TRBD2. V dropped 0 bases and J dropped 4; count of bases not matched to a gene: 7. The germline V gene encodes CDR1 SEHNR and CDR2 FQNEAQ (reference sequence). The CDR3 covers 16 residues. CDR3 DNA: TGTGCCAGCAGCTTAGCAGACAGCGGGACGGCAGATACGCAGTATTTT. Translating it yields CASSLADSGTADTQYF. The full variable domain, its missing parts supplied by reference TRBV7-9 and TRBJ2-3, is DTGVSQNPRHKITKRGQNVTFRCDPISEHNRLYWYRQTLGQGPEFLTYFQNEAQLEKSRLLSDRFSAERPKGSFSTLEIQRTEQGDSAMYLCASSLADSGTADTQYFGPGTRLTVL.

This clonotype was seen a few times. The J gene is TRBJ2-4, the V gene TRBV5-1; the D gene is possibly TRBD1 (5 bases). CDR3 size: 13 residues. Germline V CDR1 and CDR2: SGHRS, YFSETQ. V was trimmed by 0 bases and J by 5 bases, leaving 6 bases between them. This chain's CDR3 is CASSLEGENIQYF. The CDR3 region has the DNA TGCGCCAGCAGCTTGGAAGGGGAAAACATTCAGTACTTC.

This clonotype has only a few counts. The CDR3 is CASSRFLGEGKFF. In DNA form, the CDR3 reads TGCGCCAGCAGCAGGTTTCTGGGGGAAGGGAAGTTCTTC. This chain joins TRBV5-1 and TRBJ2-1; D might be TRBD1 or TRBD2, each matching 5 bases. The V end lost 4 bases, the J end lost 14 bases, and 19 bases lay between the germline ends. The CDR3 extends over 13 amino acids. Germline lookup yields CDR1 SGHRS and CDR2 YFSETQ. The variable domain in full, completed from reference TRBV5-1 and TRBJ2-1, reads KAGVTQTPRYLIKTRGQQVTLSCSPISGHRSVSWYQQTPGQGLQFLFEYFSETQRNKGNFPGRFSGRQFSNSRSEMNVSTLELGDSALYLCASSRFLGEGKFFGPGTRLTVL.

This chain connects TRBV5-1 to TRBJ2-2, with TRBD2 identical over 8 bases. V gave up 6 bases and J gave up 6 bases; unmatched junction bases: 10. CDR3 length: 15 amino acids. The germline gives CDR1 SGHRS, CDR2 YFSETQ. The CDR3, as DNA: TGCGCCAGCACCTATAAAAGCGGGAGTTCCGGGGAGCTGTTTTTT. Translated, it gives CASTYKSGSSGELFF.

The chain recombines TRBV24-1 with TRBJ2-1, with D perhaps given as TRBD1 or TRBD2 (6 bases each). Trimming left V 3 bases short and J 2 bases short, with 10 bases between. The CDR3 covers 15 residues. CDR1 is KGHDR and CDR2 is SFDVKD in the germline V gene. The CDR3 is CATSDAGGPYNEQFF. CDR3 in DNA: TGTGCCACCAGTGATGCCGGGGGCCCCTACAATGAGCAGTTCTTC.

The chain links TRBV6-2 or TRBV6-3 to TRBJ2-7; 8 positions match TRBD1. CDR3 length: 14 residues. Unmatched junction bases numbered 11, after V lost 8 bases and J lost 5 bases. Germline V lookup: CDR1 MNHEY, CDR2 SVGEGT. As DNA, the CDR3 is TGTGCCAGCCGCCAGGACAGGGTTATAGACGAGCAGTACTTC. It codes for CASRQDRVIDEQYF.

V is TRBV21-1 and J is TRBJ2-7. TRBV21-1 is deemed a pseudogene. The CDR3 extends over 13 amino acids. CDR3 sequence (DNA): TGTGCCAGCAGCGGTTCAGTGTCCTACGAGCAGTACTTC. Residues: CASSGSVSYEQYF.

The chain uses TRBV18 and TRBJ2-3; a possible D gene is TRBD1 (5 bases). V lost 0 bases and J 0 bases, leaving 10 bases between the germline ends. The CDR3 loop spans 16 amino acids. The germline CDR1 and CDR2 sequences are KGHSH and LQKENI. CDR3 sequence: CASSPPGALSTDTQYF. CDR3 nucleotide sequence: TGTGCCAGCTCACCACCAGGGGCCCTTAGCACAGATACGCAGTATTTT.

This chain uses TRBV27 with TRBJ2-1, with a tentative D call TRBD2 (6 bases). CDR1 is MNHEY, CDR2 SMNVEV, per germline (reference sequence). CDR3 length: 15 amino acids. V shed 2 bases and J shed 6 bases, with 14 bases lying between them. The CDR3 sequence is CASSLRLAPINEQFF. For the CDR3, the DNA is TGTGCCAGCAGTTTAAGGCTAGCGCCCATCAATGAGCAGTTCTTC.

This clonotype has just a few counts. The V gene is TRBV5-4, the J gene TRBJ2-1; TRBD2 agrees at 12 bases. The CDR3 spans 16 residues. The V segment lost 1 base and the J segment 8 bases; nucleotides outside the gene matches: 7. CDR1 SGHNT and CDR2 YYREEE come from the germline V gene (reference sequence). This CDR3 reads CASSLPSGRASDEQFF. In DNA, the CDR3 is TGTGCCAGCAGCTTGCCTAGCGGGAGGGCCAGTGATGAGCAGTTCTTC.

In its sample, this clonotype was seen a few times. The chain couples TRBV5-6 to TRBJ2-2; no reliable D call. Germline V gives CDR1 SGHDT, CDR2 YYEEEE. This CDR3 spans 16 amino acids. Between the trimmed V and J ends, which lost 0 bases and 0 bases, there was a span of 9 bases. CDR3: CASSLVVGANTGELFF. The DNA of the CDR3 is TGTGCCAGCAGCTTGGTGGTGGGCGCGAACACCGGGGAGCTGTTTTTT.

This clonotype has just a few counts. The V and J genes are TRBV7-7 and TRBJ2-3; 8 bases map to TRBD1. Germline V CDR1 and CDR2: SSHAT, FNYEAQ (reference sequence). With 5 bases clipped from V and 0 bases from J, the junction kept 4 bases outside the gene matches. This CDR3 contains 15 residues. As DNA, the CDR3 is TGTGCCAGCAGCCAGGGGGCATGGAGCACAGATACGCAGTATTTT. Encoded protein: CASSQGAWSTDTQYF.

This sequence joins TRBV2 and TRBJ2-5, with 7 bases that match TRBD2. The trim removed 6 bases at V and 5 bases at J, leaving 3 bases unmatched. Germline CDR1 and CDR2: SNHLY and FYNNEI. This CDR3 contains 12 residues. For the CDR3, the DNA is TGTGCCAGCAGAGGACTAGGGGAGACCCAGTACTTC. This sequence encodes CASRGLGETQYF.